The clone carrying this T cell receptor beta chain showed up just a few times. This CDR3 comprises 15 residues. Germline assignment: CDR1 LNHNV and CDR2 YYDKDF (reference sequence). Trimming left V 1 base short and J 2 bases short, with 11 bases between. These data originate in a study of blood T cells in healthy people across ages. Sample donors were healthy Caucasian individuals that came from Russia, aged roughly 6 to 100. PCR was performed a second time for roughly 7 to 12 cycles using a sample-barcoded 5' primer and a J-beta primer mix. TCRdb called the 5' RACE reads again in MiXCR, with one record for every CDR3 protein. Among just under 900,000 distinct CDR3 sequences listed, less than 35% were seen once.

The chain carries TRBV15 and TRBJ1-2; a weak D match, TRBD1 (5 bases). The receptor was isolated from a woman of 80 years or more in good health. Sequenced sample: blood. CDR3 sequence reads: CATSRGGTANYGYTF. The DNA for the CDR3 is TGTGCCACCAGCAGAGGGGGGACGGCAAACTATGGCTACACCTTC.